The next 4 T cell receptor beta chains were all read from a single sample in a study of preoperative IRX-2 immunotherapy in early breast cancer. The treatment denotes: preoperative locoregional IRX-2 cytokine immunotherapy. Produced via immunoSEQ multiplex PCR; TCRdb's table is partial and in-frame only. The repertoire holds tens of thousands of clones, with approximately 85% as singletons. The sequenced sample was lymph node tissue, obtained after IRX-2 immunotherapy. These receptors were taken from a human donor with breast cancer.

The chain uses TRBV19 and TRBJ2-2; 7 bases fit TRBD1. In germline, CDR1 is LNHDA, CDR2 SQIVND (reference sequence). The CDR3 extends over 16 amino acids. Trimming cost V 1 base and J 4 bases; bases outside gene matches: 6. Written as DNA, the CDR3 is TGTGCCAGTAGTATAGGAGGGGGCCGCGTCACCGGGGAGCTGTTTTTT. Encoded protein: CASSIGGGRVTGELFF.

This rearrangement joins TRBV29-1 to TRBJ1-1; TRBD1 matches at 7 bases. Trimming cost V 2 bases and J 3 bases; bases outside gene matches: 3. This CDR3 contains 13 residues. The V gene's germline CDR1 is SQVTM and CDR2 ANQGSEA. CDR3 nucleotides: TGCAGCGTTGAACAGGGGGGCGACACTGAAGCTTTCTTT. Amino acids: CSVEQGGDTEAFF.

V and J are TRBV5-1 and TRBJ1-3; D ambiguous. V dropped 3 bases and J dropped 0 bases, with 7 bases sitting between them. Germline V gene lookup returns CDR1 SGHRS and CDR2 YFSETQ. This CDR3 region has 14 residues. CDR3 nucleotide sequence: TGCGCCAGCAGCTCAACAGACTCTGGAAACACCATATATTTT. Protein sequence: CASSSTDSGNTIYF.

Comments on this clone: Sequence at one end of the junction differs from germline and may be a read error. This rearrangement joins TRBV6-4 to TRBJ1-5; weak D call: TRBD1 (5 bases). Per the germline V gene, CDR1 is MRHNA and CDR2 is SNTAGT. The CDR3 is 13 amino acids. The CDR3 DNA sequence: TGTGCCATCAGTGAGGCGGGGGATCAGCCCCAGCATTTT. As protein: CAISEAGDQPQHF.